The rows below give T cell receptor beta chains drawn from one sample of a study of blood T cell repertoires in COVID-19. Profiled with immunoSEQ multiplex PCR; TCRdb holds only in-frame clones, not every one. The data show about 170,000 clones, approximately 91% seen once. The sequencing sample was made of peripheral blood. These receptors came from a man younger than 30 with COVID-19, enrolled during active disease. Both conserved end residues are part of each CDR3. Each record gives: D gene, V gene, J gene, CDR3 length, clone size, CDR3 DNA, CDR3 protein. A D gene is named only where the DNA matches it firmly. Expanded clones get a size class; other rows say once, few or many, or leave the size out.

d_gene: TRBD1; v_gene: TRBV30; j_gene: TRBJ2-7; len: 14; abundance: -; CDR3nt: TGTGCCTGGAGTGCAGGGACAGCTTCCTACGAGCAGTACTTC; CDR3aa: CAWSAGTASYEQYF
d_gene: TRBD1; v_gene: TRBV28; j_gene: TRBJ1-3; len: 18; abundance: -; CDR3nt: TGTGCCAGCAGGTCTTTTGGACAGGGGACAGACTCTGGAAACACCATATATTTT; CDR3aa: CASRSFGQGTDSGNTIYF
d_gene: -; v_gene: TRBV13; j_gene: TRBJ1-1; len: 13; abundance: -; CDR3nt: TGTGCCAGCACCCCCATGCTGCGGACTGAAGCTTTCTTT; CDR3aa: CASTPMLRTEAFF
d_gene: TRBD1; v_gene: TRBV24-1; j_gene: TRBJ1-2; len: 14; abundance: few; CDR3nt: TGTGCCACCAGTGATCGGACAGGGGGCTATGGCTACACCTTC; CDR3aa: CATSDRTGGYGYTF
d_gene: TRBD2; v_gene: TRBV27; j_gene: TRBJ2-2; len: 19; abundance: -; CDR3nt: TGTGCCAGCACCATGTCTCTTCGGGGGGTCGATATGTACACCGGGGAGCTGTTTTTT; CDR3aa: CASTMSLRGVDMYTGELFF
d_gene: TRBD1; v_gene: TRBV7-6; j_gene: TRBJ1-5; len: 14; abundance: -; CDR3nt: TGTGCCAGCAGCTTAATCAGGGGGGATCAGCCCCAGCATTTT; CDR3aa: CASSLIRGDQPQHF
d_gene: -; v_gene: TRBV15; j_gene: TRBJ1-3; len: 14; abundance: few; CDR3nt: TGTGCCACCAGCCCTTCGACCCTAGCGGGGACCATATATTTT; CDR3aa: CATSPSTLAGTIYF
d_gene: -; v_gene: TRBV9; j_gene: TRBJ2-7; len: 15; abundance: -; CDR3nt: TGTGCCAGCAGCCCCGCCAGGCTTCGGTATGACGAGCAGTACTTC; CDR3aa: CASSPARLRYDEQYF
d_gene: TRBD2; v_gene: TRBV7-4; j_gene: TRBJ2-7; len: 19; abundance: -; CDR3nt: TGTGCCAGCAGCCCCTCAGGACTAGCGGGAGGGCCAGCAATCTACGAGCAGTACTTC; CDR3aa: CASSPSGLAGGPAIYEQYF
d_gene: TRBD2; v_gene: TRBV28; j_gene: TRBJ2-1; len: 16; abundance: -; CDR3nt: TGTGCCAGCCGGCCAGGGCTAGCGGGAGGGCGTAATGAGCAGTTCTTC; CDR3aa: CASRPGLAGGRNEQFF
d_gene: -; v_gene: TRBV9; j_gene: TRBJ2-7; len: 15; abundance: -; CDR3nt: TGTGCCAGCAGCGCCCGGGACAAACTTCCCCACGAGCAGTACTTC; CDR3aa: CASSARDKLPHEQYF
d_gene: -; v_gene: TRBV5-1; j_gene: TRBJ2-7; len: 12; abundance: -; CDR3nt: TGCGCCAGCAGCTTGCCGGGGTACGAGCAGTACTTC; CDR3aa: CASSLPGYEQYF
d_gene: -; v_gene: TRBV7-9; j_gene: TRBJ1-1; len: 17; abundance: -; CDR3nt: TGTGCCAGCAGCTTAGCCCGACAGGTAGCGATGAACACTGAAGCTTTCTTT; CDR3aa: CASSLARQVAMNTEAFF
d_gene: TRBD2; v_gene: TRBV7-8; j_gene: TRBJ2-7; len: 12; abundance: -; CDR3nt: TGTGCCAGCAGCTCGGGACTAGCGGTACAGTACTTC; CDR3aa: CASSSGLAVQYF
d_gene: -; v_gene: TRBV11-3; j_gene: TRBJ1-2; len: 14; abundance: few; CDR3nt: TGTGCCAGCAGCTTACTGGCAGAAAACTATGGCTACACCTTC; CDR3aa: CASSLLAENYGYTF
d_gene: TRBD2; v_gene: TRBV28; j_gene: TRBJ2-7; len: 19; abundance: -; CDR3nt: TGTGCCAGCAGTTCCTATTTTCGTATACTAGCGGGAGCCCGCCTGGAGCAGTACTTC; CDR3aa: CASSSYFRILAGARLEQYF
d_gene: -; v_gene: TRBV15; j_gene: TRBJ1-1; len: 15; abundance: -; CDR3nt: TGTGCCACCAGCAGAGAAGAGGGAGAGGGAACTGAAGCTTTCTTT; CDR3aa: CATSREEGEGTEAFF
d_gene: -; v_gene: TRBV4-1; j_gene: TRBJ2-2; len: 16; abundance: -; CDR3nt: TGCGCCAGCAGCCAAGGGGGAGGCGCGAACACCGGGGAGCTGTTTTTT; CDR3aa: CASSQGGGANTGELFF
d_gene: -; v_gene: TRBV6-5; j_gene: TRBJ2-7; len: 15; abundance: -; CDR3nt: TGTGCCAGCAGTTTATCCCCAGGGTTGCCCTACGAGCAGTACTTC; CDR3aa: CASSLSPGLPYEQYF
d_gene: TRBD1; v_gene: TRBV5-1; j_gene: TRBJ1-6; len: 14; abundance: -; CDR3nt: TGCGCCAGCAGCTCGGACAGGGTCGATTCACCCCTCCACTTT; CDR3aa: CASSSDRVDSPLHF
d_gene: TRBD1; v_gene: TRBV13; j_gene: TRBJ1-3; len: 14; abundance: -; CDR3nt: TGTGCCAGCAGCCCGACAGGGCCAGGAAACACCATATATTTT; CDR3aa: CASSPTGPGNTIYF
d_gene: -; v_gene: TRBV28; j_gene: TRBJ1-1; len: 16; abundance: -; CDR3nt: TGTGCCAGCAGTTTATGGGTTGCGGGCCTGAACACTGAAGCTTTCTTT; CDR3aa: CASSLWVAGLNTEAFF
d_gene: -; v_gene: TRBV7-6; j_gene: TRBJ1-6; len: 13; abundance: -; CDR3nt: TGTGCCAGCAGCTTAGCGGAGAAGGCTCCCCTCCACTTT; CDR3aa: CASSLAEKAPLHF
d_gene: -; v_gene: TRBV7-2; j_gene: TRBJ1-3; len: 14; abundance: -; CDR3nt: TGTGCCAGCAGCCCGCAGAGCGGGAGAAACACCATATATTTT; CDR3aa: CASSPQSGRNTIYF
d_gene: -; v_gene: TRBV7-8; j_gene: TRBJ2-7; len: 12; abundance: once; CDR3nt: TGTGCCAGCAGCTTAGGGGAGGCCGAGCAGTACTTC; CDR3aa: CASSLGEAEQYF
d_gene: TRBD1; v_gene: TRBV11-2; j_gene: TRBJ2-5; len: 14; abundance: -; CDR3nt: TGTGCCAGCAGCTACGGACAGGGCAAAGAGACCCAGTACTTC; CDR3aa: CASSYGQGKETQYF
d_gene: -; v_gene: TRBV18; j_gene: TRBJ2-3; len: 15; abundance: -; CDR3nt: TGTGCCAGCTCACCACGTCAGGGTGGCACAGATACGCAGTATTTT; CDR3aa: CASSPRQGGTDTQYF
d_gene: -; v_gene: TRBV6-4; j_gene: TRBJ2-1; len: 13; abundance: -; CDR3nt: TGTGCCAGCAGTGCGACAGTGGCTGGAGAGCAGTTCTTC; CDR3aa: CASSATVAGEQFF
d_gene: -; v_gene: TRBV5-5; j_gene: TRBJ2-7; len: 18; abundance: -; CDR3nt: TGTGCCAGCAGCTTGAGGCTAGGGCAGGGAATAAGCTCCTACGAGCAGTACTTC; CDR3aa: CASSLRLGQGISSYEQYF
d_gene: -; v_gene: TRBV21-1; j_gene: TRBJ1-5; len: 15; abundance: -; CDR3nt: TGTGCCAGCAACAGAATGACAGGGGGCAATCAGCCCCAGCATTTT; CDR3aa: CASNRMTGGNQPQHF
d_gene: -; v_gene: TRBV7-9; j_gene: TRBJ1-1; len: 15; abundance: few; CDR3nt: TGTGCCAGCACCCCTCTACCCCGCGGGAACACTGAAGCTTTCTTT; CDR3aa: CASTPLPRGNTEAFF
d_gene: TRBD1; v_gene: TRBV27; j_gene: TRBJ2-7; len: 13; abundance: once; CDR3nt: TGTGCCAGCAGTTATGGGGACAGCTACGAGCAGTACTTC; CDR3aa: CASSYGDSYEQYF
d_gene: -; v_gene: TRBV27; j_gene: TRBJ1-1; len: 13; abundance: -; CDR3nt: TGTGCCAGCAGAGATCCAGGGTACACTGAAGCTTTCTTT; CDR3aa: CASRDPGYTEAFF
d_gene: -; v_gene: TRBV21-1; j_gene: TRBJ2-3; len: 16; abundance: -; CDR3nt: TGTGCCAGCAGCTGGCAATCAACCGGGGGAACAGATACGCAGTATTTT; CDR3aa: CASSWQSTGGTDTQYF
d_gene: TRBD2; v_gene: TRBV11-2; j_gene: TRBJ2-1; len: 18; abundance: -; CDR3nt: TGTGCCAGCAGCTTGGGACAAATAGCGGGAGGGAACTGGAATGAGCAGTTCTTC; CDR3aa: CASSLGQIAGGNWNEQFF
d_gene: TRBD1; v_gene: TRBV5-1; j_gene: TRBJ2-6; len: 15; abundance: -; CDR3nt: TGCGCCAGCAGCGCCACAGGGGCCGGGGCCAACGTCCTGACTTTC; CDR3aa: CASSATGAGANVLTF
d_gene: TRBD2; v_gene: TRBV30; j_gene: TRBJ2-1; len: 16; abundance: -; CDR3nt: TGTGCCTGGAGACAAGGGAAGCGGGACCCCTACAATGAGCAGTTCTTC; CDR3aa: CAWRQGKRDPYNEQFF
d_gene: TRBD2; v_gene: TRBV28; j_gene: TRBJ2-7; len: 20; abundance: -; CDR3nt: TGTGCCAGCAGTTCCCCATATCTGGCGGGAGACTATCGGGACTGGGGCGAGCAGTACTTC; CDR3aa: CASSSPYLAGDYRDWGEQYF
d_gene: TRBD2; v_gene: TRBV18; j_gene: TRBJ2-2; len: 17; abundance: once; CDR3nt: TGTGCCAGCTCACGCGGGACTAGCGGGAGTGGAACCGGGGAGCTGTTTTTT; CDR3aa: CASSRGTSGSGTGELFF
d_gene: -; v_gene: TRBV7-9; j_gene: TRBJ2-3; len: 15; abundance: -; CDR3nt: TGTGCCAGCAGCCCACCGGGGTGGAGCACAGATACGCAGTATTTT; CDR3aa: CASSPPGWSTDTQYF
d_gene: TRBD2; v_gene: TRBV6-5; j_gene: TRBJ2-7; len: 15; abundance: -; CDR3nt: TGTGCCAGCACTCCTAGCGGGAGCCCCTCCTACGAGCAGTACTTC; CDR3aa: CASTPSGSPSYEQYF